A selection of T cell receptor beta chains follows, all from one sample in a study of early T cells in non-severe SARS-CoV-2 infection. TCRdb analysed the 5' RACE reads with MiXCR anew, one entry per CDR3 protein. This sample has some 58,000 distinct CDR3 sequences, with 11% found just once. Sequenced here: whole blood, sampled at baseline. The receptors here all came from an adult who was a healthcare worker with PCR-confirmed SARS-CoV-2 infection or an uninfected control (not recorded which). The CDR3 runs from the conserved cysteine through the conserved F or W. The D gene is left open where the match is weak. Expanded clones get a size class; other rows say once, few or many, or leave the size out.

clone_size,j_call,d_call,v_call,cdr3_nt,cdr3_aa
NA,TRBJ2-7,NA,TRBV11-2,TGTGCCAGCAGGTCGAGCGGACTGAACTACGAGCAGTACTTC,CASRSSGLNYEQYF
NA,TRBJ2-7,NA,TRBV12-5,TGTGCTAGTGCCTTACAGGGTTACGAGCAGTACTTC,CASALQGYEQYF
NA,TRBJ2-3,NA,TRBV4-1,TGCGCCAGCACCCCAAGTGGTGGGGGCGCGGCAGATACGCAGTATTTT,CASTPSGGGAADTQYF
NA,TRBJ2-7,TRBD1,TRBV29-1,TGCAGCGTTGGCCGGACAGGGGGCCACGAGCAGTACTTC,CSVGRTGGHEQYF
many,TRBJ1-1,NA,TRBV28,TGTGCCAGCAGTTTCAACAGGAACACTGAAGCTTTCTTT,CASSFNRNTEAFF
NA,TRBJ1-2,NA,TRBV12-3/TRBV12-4,TGTGCCAGCAGTTTAGTGCAGGGAGCTGGCTACACCTTC,CASSLVQGAGYTF
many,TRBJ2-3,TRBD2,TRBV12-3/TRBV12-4,TGTGCCAGCAGTTTGGTCCTAGCGGGGACCACAGATACGCAGTATTTT,CASSLVLAGTTDTQYF
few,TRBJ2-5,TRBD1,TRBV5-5,TGTGCCAGCAGCTTGGTGGGACAGGGGTTACAAGAGACCCAGTACTTC,CASSLVGQGLQETQYF
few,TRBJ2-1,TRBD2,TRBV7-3,TGTGCCAGCAGCGCACCCCACTTGACGGGGGGTAACAATGAGCAGTTCTTC,CASSAPHLTGGNNEQFF
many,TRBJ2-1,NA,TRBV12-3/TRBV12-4,TGTGCCAGCAGTCCCCCAGTGAGCGGGCTATACAATGAGCAGTTCTTC,CASSPPVSGLYNEQFF
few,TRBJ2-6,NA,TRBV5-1,TGCGCCAGCAGCTTAAGGTTCTCTGGGGCCAACGTCCTGACTTTC,CASSLRFSGANVLTF
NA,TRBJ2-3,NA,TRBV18,TGTGCCAGCTCACTCCGGGACGGAAGCACAGATACGCAGTATTTT,CASSLRDGSTDTQYF
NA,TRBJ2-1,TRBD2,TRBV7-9,TGTGCCAGCAGCCGACGCCCTAGCGGGGGGCGGGATGAGCAGTTCTTC,CASSRRPSGGRDEQFF
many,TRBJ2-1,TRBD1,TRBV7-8,TGTGCCAGCAGCTCCTGGGACAGCAACAATGAGCAGTTCTTC,CASSSWDSNNEQFF
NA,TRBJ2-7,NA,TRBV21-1,TGTGCCAGGGGGGGATACGAGCAGTACTTC,CARGGYEQYF
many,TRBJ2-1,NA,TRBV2,TGTGCCAGCAGTGGCTCCTCGGGCAATGAGCAGTTCTTC,CASSGSSGNEQFF
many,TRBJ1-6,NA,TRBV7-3,TGTGCCAGCTCCTCGGGGTCCAATAATTCACCCCTCCACTTT,CASSSGSNNSPLHF
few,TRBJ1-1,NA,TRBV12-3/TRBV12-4,TGTGCCAGCAGTTTTGGCCCTGAAGCTTTCTTT,CASSFGPEAFF
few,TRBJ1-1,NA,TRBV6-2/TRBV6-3,TGTGCCAGCAGTTACATAAGCGAGAACACTGAAGCTTTCTTT,CASSYISENTEAFF
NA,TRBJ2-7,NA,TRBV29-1,TGCAGCGTTGTGGGGGGCGGATACGAGCAGTACTTC,CSVVGGGYEQYF
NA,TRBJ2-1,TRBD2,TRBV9,TGTGCCAGCAGCACTAGACTAGCGGGGGGGCCGCAGTTCTTC,CASSTRLAGGPQFF
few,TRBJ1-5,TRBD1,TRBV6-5,TGTGCCAGCAGTACCCGGCGAGGGACAGGCGGCGTTCAGCCCCAGCATTTT,CASSTRRGTGGVQPQHF
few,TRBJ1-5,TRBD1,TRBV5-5,TGTGCCAGCAGCCACTGGACAGGGAGCAATCAGCCCCAGCATTTT,CASSHWTGSNQPQHF
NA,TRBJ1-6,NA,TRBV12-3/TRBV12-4,TGTGCCAGCAGGTCGACAGCTTATAATTCACCCCTCCACTTT,CASRSTAYNSPLHF
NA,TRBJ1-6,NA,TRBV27,TGTGCCAGCAGTTTATTGCAGGTCGGCGATTCACCCCTCCACTTT,CASSLLQVGDSPLHF
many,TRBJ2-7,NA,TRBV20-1,TGCAGTGCTAGGCCCGGGGCCAGCTCCTACGAGCAGTACTTC,CSARPGASSYEQYF